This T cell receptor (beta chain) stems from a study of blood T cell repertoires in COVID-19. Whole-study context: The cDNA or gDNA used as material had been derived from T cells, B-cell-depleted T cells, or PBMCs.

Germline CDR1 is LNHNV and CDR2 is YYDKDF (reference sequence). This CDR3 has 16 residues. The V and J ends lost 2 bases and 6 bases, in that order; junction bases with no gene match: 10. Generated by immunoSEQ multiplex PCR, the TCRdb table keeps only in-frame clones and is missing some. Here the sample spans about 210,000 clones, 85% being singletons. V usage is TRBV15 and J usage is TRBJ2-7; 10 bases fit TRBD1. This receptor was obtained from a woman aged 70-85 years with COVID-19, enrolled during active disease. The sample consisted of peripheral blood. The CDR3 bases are TGTGCCACCAGCAGAAGCCGACAGGGGGCTAAGGTCGAGCAGTACTTC. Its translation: CATSRSRQGAKVEQYF.